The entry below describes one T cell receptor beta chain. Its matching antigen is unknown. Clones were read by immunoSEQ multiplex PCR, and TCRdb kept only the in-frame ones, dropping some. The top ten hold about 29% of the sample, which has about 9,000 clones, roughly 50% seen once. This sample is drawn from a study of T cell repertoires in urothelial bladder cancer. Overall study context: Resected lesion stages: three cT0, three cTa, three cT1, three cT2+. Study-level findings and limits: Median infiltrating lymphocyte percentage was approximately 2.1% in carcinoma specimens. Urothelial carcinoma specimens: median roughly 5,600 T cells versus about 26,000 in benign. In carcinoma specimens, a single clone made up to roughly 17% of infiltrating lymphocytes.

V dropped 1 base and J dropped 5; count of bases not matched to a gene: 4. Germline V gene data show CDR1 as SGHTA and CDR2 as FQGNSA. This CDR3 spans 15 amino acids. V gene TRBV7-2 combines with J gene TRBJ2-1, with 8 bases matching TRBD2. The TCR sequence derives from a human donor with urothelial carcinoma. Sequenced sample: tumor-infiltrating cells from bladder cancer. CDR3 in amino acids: CASSLGGGPNNEQFF. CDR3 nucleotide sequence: TGTGCCAGCAGCTTAGGCGGGGGGCCCAACAATGAGCAGTTCTTC.